What follows are 27 T cell receptor beta chains derived from one specimen sequenced in a study of T-cell reconstitution after alpha-beta-depleted transplantation in children. Library preparation (for TCRbeta) was performed with unique molecular identifiers. MiXCR was run by TCRdb on the PCR reads, yielding one entry per CDR3 protein. In the table there are roughly 220,000 distinct CDR3 sequences, roughly 8.3% of which are singletons. The sequencing here drew on PBMCs, mostly from graft donor cells, taken 360 days after TCRalphabeta/CD19-depleted stem cell transplant. These TCRs come from a male patient between 2 and 10 years old who had a stem cell transplant for acute myeloid leukemia, so the T cells may come from the graft donor.

The chain joins TRBV7-2 to TRBJ2-3; the match to TRBD2 covers 10 bases. Germline values: CDR1 SGHTA, CDR2 FQGNSA. V was clipped by 5 bases and J by 6 bases; unmatched bases: 11. This CDR3 has 16 amino acids. The CDR3 DNA reads as TGTGCCAGCAGCCCGACACCACTAGCGGGATACGATACGCAGTATTTT. The encoded protein is CASSPTPLAGYDTQYF.

This clonotype was counted only a few times. This sequence joins TRBV20-1 and TRBJ2-3, with D unclear. CDR1 and CDR2 (germline): DFQATT, SNEGSKA (reference sequence). Trimming pared 1 base from V and 0 bases from J, leaving 5 bases between. The CDR3 runs 13 residues. The CDR3 region is CSARVLSTDTQYF. DNA for the CDR3: TGCAGTGCTAGAGTCCTCAGCACAGATACGCAGTATTTT.

This clonotype was observed many times. The chain joins TRBV6-4 to TRBJ2-1; 11 nucleotides agree with TRBD2. CDR3 length equals 16 residues. The germline CDR1 and CDR2 sequences are MRHNA and SNTAGT. The trim removed 1 base at V and 9 bases at J, leaving 8 bases unmatched. CDR3 DNA sequence: TGTGCCAGCAGTGACTTAACTAGCGGGAGTGGGAGTGAGCAGTTCTTC. It yields the protein CASSDLTSGSGSEQFF.

The table lists this clonotype with many counts. This sequence joins TRBV27 and TRBJ2-5; D possibly uses TRBD1 or TRBD2 (5 bases each). The V and J ends lost 3 bases and 5 bases respectively, with 10 bases between them. The CDR3 consists of 13 residues. The germline V gene encodes CDR1 MNHEY and CDR2 SMNVEV (reference sequence). This CDR3 reads CASSFEGRETQYF. DNA of the CDR3: TGTGCCAGCAGTTTTGAGGGGCGGGAGACCCAGTACTTC.

This clonotype has more than one count but fewer than ten. The chain is built from TRBV7-9 and TRBJ1-1; D remains unclear. The CDR3 has 12 amino acids. Trimming cost V 3 bases and J 7 bases, with 9 bases left between them. The germline gives CDR1 SEHNR, CDR2 FQNEAQ (reference sequence). CDR3 sequence reads: CASSLDHGEAFF. In DNA, the CDR3 is TGTGCCAGCAGCTTGGACCACGGTGAAGCTTTCTTT. Variable domain in full (rest from reference TRBV7-9 and TRBJ1-1): DTGVSQNPRHKITKRGQNVTFRCDPISEHNRLYWYRQTLGQGPEFLTYFQNEAQLEKSRLLSDRFSAERPKGSFSTLEIQRTEQGDSAMYLCASSLDHGEAFFGQGTRLTVV.

The rearrangement uses TRBV12-5 and TRBJ1-1; perhaps TRBD1 as D (5 bases). The CDR3 is 19 residues long. The V end was cut by 3 bases, the J end by 0 bases, with 23 bases between. Germline V gives CDR1 LGHNT, CDR2 FRNRAP. The CDR3 nucleotides read TGTGCTAGTGGTTTCATAACCCCCGGATCTCGGGGGATGAACACTGAAGCTTTCTTT. Translating gives CASGFITPGSRGMNTEAFF.

The chain is built from TRBV7-2 and TRBJ2-7; D gene ambiguous. Trimming removed 1 base from V and 2 bases from J, with 15 bases in between. Germline lookup yields CDR1 SGHTA and CDR2 FQGNSA. The CDR3 totals 16 residues. In nucleotides, the CDR3 is TGTGCCAGCAGCTTAGGGGCTACCGCGGCGGCCTACGAGCAGTACTTC. Protein sequence: CASSLGATAAAYEQYF.

This clonotype was counted ten times or more. This sequence joins TRBV15 and TRBJ2-3; D remains ambiguous. This CDR3 is 14 amino acids long. Germline CDR1 is LNHNV and CDR2 is YYDKDF (reference sequence). The ends were cut back, 6 bases at V and 0 bases at J, with 10 bases in the middle. Here the CDR3 reads CATRILHSTDTQYF. CDR3 DNA sequence: TGTGCCACCAGGATCCTGCATAGCACAGATACGCAGTATTTT. Using reference TRBV15 and TRBJ2-3 for the parts outside the CDR3, the full variable domain is DAMVIQNPRYQVTQFGKPVTLSCSQTLNHNVMYWYQQKSSQAPKLLFHYYDKDFNNEADTPDNFQSRRPNTSFCFLDIRSPGLGDTAMYLCATRILHSTDTQYFGPGTRLTVL.

This clonotype was seen many times. CDR3 sequence reads: CASSLFPANNYGYTF. DNA of the CDR3: TGCGCCAGCAGCTTGTTTCCAGCCAATAACTATGGCTACACCTTC. The chain links TRBV5-1 to TRBJ1-2; no clear D gene. The germline gives CDR1 SGHRS, CDR2 YFSETQ. This CDR3 spans 15 amino acids. V dropped 1 base and J dropped 1 base, with 11 bases sitting between them.

In its sample, this clonotype was seen a few times. V is TRBV20-1 and J is TRBJ2-3; 9 bases are shared with TRBD2. J lost 3 bases, V lost 6 bases, and 16 bases had no gene match. Germline lookup yields CDR1 DFQATT and CDR2 SNEGSKA (reference sequence). The CDR3 is made up of 17 amino acids. The CDR3 region is CSAGGSGRTTITDTQYF. The CDR3 nucleotides read TGCAGTGCGGGCGGCAGCGGGAGGACTACAATAACAGATACGCAGTATTTT.

In its sample, this clonotype was seen a few times. This chain joins TRBV10-3 and TRBJ2-4; weak D call: TRBD1 (6 bases). This CDR3 is built from 13 residues. Trimming removed 4 bases at V and 2 bases at J, with 6 bases between. In germline, CDR1 is ENHRY, CDR2 SYGVKD. The CDR3 nucleotides are TGTGCCATCAGTGGGGGGCCCAAAAACATTCAGTACTTC. Translated: CAISGGPKNIQYF.

Only a few counts were recorded for this clonotype. This chain joins TRBV4-3 and TRBJ2-1, with 13 bases identical to TRBD2. This CDR3 is built from 17 residues. V shed 0 bases, J shed 7 bases, and the junction held 6 bases outside the gene matches. Per the germline V gene, CDR1 is LGHNA and CDR2 is YSLEER. CDR3 amino acids: CASSQDLRTSGRNEQFF. CDR3 nucleotide sequence: TGCGCCAGCAGCCAAGATTTAAGGACTAGCGGGAGAAATGAGCAGTTCTTC.

This clonotype appeared many times. The chain recombines TRBV29-1 with TRBJ1-4; D call uncertain. V was trimmed by 4 bases and J by 1 base, leaving 7 bases between them. Germline CDR1 SQVTM, CDR2 ANQGSEA. CDR3 length equals 13 residues. The CDR3 is CSVGHRTNEKLFF. The CDR3 coding sequence is TGCAGCGTTGGACACAGAACTAATGAAAAACTGTTTTTT. The entire variable domain, with the rest obtained from reference TRBV29-1 and TRBJ1-4, is as follows: SAVISQKPSRDICQRGTSLTIQCQVDSQVTMMFWYRQQPGQSLTLIATANQGSEATYESGFVIDKFPISRPNLTFSTLTVSNMSPEDSSIYLCSVGHRTNEKLFFGSGTQLSVL.

This clonotype was found many times. The chain links TRBV7-9 to TRBJ1-1; TRBD1 aligns across 7 bases. The CDR3 contains 13 residues. CDR1 SEHNR and CDR2 FQNEAQ come from the germline V gene (reference sequence). J gave up 2 bases and V 5 bases, and 2 bases lay outside the gene matches. The CDR3 loop reads CASSGQANTEAFF. The CDR3 DNA reads as TGTGCCAGCAGCGGACAGGCTAACACTGAAGCTTTCTTT. The variable domain in full, with the rest retrieved from reference TRBV7-9 and TRBJ1-1, is DTGVSQNPRHKITKRGQNVTFRCDPISEHNRLYWYRQTLGQGPEFLTYFQNEAQLEKSRLLSDRFSAERPKGSFSTLEIQRTEQGDSAMYLCASSGQANTEAFFGQGTRLTVV.

The sample holds a few counts of this clonotype. The rearrangement joins TRBV28 to TRBJ2-7; maybe TRBD2 (6 bases). The length of the CDR3 is 13 residues. With 0 bases removed from V and 6 bases from J, the gap between germline ends came to 9 bases. Germline values: CDR1 MDHEN, CDR2 SYDVKM. The CDR3 DNA reads TGTGCCAGCAGTTTATGGCGGGGTATCGAGCAGTACGTC. It encodes CASSLWRGIEQYV.

The chain joins TRBV12-3 or TRBV12-4 to TRBJ2-5; the match to TRBD1 covers 8 bases. The CDR3 runs to 15 residues. V trimming: 6 bases; J trimming: 2 bases; junction bases outside the gene matches: 8. CDR3 in amino acids: CASRTGTGQQETQYF. CDR3 sequence (DNA): TGTGCCAGCAGAACCGGGACAGGACAACAAGAGACCCAGTACTTC.

This clonotype turned up a few times. The V and J genes are TRBV5-1 and TRBJ2-2, with D perhaps TRBD2 (6 bases). V was pared by 4 bases and J by 5 bases, with 12 bases between. The CDR3 consists of 14 residues. Germline V lookup: CDR1 SGHRS, CDR2 YFSETQ. The CDR3 here is CASSQDYLTGELFF. In DNA form, the CDR3 reads TGCGCCAGCAGCCAGGACTACCTTACCGGGGAGCTGTTTTTT.

This clonotype was detected ten times or more. The V gene is TRBV20-1, the J gene TRBJ2-1; a possible D gene is TRBD2 (6 bases). Per the germline V gene, CDR1 is DFQATT and CDR2 is SNEGSKA (reference sequence). The CDR3 consists of 14 residues. Trimming took off 6 bases at V and 7 bases at J, with 19 bases between the two ends. The CDR3 spells CSATTGDPWNEQFF. CDR3 DNA: TGCAGTGCCACTACGGGAGACCCCTGGAATGAGCAGTTCTTC.

This clonotype was observed a few times. This chain connects TRBV29-1 to TRBJ1-2; D is uncertain. This CDR3 comprises 13 residues. Germline CDR1 reads SQVTM; CDR2 reads ANQGSEA. V was pared by 4 bases and J by 5 bases, with 14 bases between. The CDR3 region is CSVAPREGYGYTF. DNA of the CDR3: TGCAGCGTTGCCCCCCGTGAAGGGTATGGCTACACCTTC.

This clonotype came up many times. V gene TRBV5-1 combines with J gene TRBJ2-3, with TRBD2 matching 9 bases. V lost 4 bases and J lost 0; bases outside the gene matches: 12. The CDR3 length is 18 residues. Looked up from germline, CDR1 is SGHRS and CDR2 is YFSETQ. This CDR3 reads CASSESRTSVSSTDTQYF. The CDR3 DNA reads TGCGCCAGCAGCGAAAGTAGGACTAGCGTATCTAGCACAGATACGCAGTATTTT.

V gene TRBV7-8 combines with J gene TRBJ2-7; 7 positions match TRBD1. There are 15 residues in the CDR3. Losses at the gene ends were 5 bases for V and 3 bases for J; bases not matched to a gene: 10. CDR1 is SGHVS, CDR2 FQNEAQ, per germline. The CDR3: CASSPEDRKHYEQYF. DNA for the CDR3: TGTGCCAGCAGCCCCGAGGACAGGAAACACTACGAGCAGTACTTC.

This clonotype was recorded at least ten times. The chain joins TRBV4-3 to TRBJ2-2, with no clear D. V was pared by 1 base and J by 2 bases, with 11 bases between. The length of the CDR3 is 16 residues. Germline loops: CDR1 LGHNA, CDR2 YSLEER. The CDR3 loop reads CASSQVKHFNTGELFF. The CDR3 DNA reads TGCGCCAGCAGCCAAGTTAAACACTTCAACACCGGGGAGCTGTTTTTT.

This clonotype was found a few times. The genes are TRBV15 and TRBJ1-5; the D is unclear. The CDR3 consists of 14 residues. Germline-derived CDR1 and CDR2 are LNHNV and YYDKDF (reference sequence). V lost 0 bases to trimming and J lost 5 bases, with 8 bases between them. CDR3 protein: CATSRDSGYQPQHF. CDR3 nucleotides: TGTGCCACCAGCAGAGATTCGGGGTATCAGCCCCAGCATTTT. The whole variable domain, filled in from reference TRBV15 and TRBJ1-5, reads DAMVIQNPRYQVTQFGKPVTLSCSQTLNHNVMYWYQQKSSQAPKLLFHYYDKDFNNEADTPDNFQSRRPNTSFCFLDIRSPGLGDTAMYLCATSRDSGYQPQHFGDGTRLSIL.

This clonotype was observed a handful of times. J is TRBJ1-2 and V is TRBV20-1, with D uncertain. V was shortened by 0 bases and J by 0 bases, with 11 bases between the two germline ends. Germline V gene sequence: CDR1 DFQATT, CDR2 SNEGSKA (reference sequence). This CDR3 comprises 15 residues. CDR3 sequence reads: CSARDAGPPNYGYTF. DNA for the CDR3: TGCAGTGCTAGAGACGCAGGTCCCCCTAACTATGGCTACACCTTC.

The CDR3 DNA follows: TGTGCCAGCACCGAACCAGGGGGCCCCTACAATGAGCAGTTCTTC. Translation: CASTEPGGPYNEQFF. V and J are TRBV6-2 or TRBV6-3 and TRBJ2-1, with 8 bases matching TRBD1. The CDR3 is made up of 15 amino acids. From germline, CDR1 is MNHEY and CDR2 SVGEGT. Losses at the gene ends were 7 bases for V and 2 bases for J; bases not matched to a gene: 7.

This clonotype was seen ten or more times. The V call is TRBV20-1, the J call TRBJ2-7, with TRBD2 identical over 8 bases. This CDR3 contains 13 residues. Losses at the gene ends were 3 bases for V and 3 bases for J; bases not matched to a gene: 4. CDR1 and CDR2 (germline): DFQATT, SNEGSKA (reference sequence). Here the CDR3 reads CSASVGLDYEQYF. DNA of the CDR3: TGCAGTGCTAGCGTGGGACTAGACTACGAGCAGTACTTC.

The chain recombines TRBV28 with TRBJ2-3, with TRBD2 matching 8 bases. With 4 bases clipped from V and 3 bases from J, the junction kept 15 bases outside the gene matches. This CDR3 is built from 18 residues. Germline V gene data show CDR1 as MDHEN and CDR2 as SYDVKM. CDR3 sequence (DNA): TGTGCCAGCAGTTCAGAGTACTTAGCGGGGAGAAGGACAGATACGCAGTATTTT. Protein: CASSSEYLAGRRTDTQYF.